This TCR beta chain came from a study of T-cell reconstitution after alpha-beta-depleted transplantation in children. Study-wide results and limits: Newly produced T cells mostly accounted for T-cell counts and diversity one year post-transplant. Surviving recipient cells, namely T cells and thymic progenitors, were the source of high day-60 TCRbeta diversity in some patients.

Concerning this clonotype itself: Its antigen is undetermined.

The CDR3 contains 16 residues. It was with unique molecular identifiers that the TCRbeta library was prepared. TCRdb fed the PCR reads into MiXCR, producing one record per CDR3 protein. This sample has hundreds of thousands of distinct CDR3 sequences, with 13% found just once. The sequenced sample was PBMCs, mostly from graft donor cells, obtained 360 days after TCRalphabeta/CD19-depleted stem cell transplant. This chain connects TRBV21-1 to TRBJ1-1. TRBV21-1 is noted as a pseudogene. The sequence was collected from a male patient under 18 who had a stem cell transplant for acute myeloid leukemia, so the T cells may come from the graft donor. The DNA of the CDR3 is TGTGCCAGCAGCAAAGGTCCGGGCCCCTCGAACACTGAAGCTTTCTTT. This codes for CASSKGPGPSNTEAFF.